Below, 18 T cell receptor beta chains from the same sample are listed, as sequenced in a study of identical twins. TCRdb reprocessed the 5' RACE reads with MiXCR, giving one entry per CDR3 protein. The repertoire holds some 660,000 distinct CDR3 sequences, 8.6% seen once, with 0.75% to 1% in the top ten. The data were also submitted as part of a second study, on yellow fever vaccine responses in identical twins.

Sequences were obtained from PBMCs. Every receptor here comes from a woman under 30 in good health.

The gene calls are TRBV7-8 and TRBJ1-4; D perhaps matches TRBD1 (5 bases). CDR1 is SGHVS and CDR2 is FQNEAQ in the germline V gene. The germline V and J ends were trimmed by 7 bases and 7 bases, with 13 bases remaining between them. This CDR3 is 13 amino acids long. CDR3 coding DNA: TGTGCCAGCACCGGGGGACTGGGTGAAAAACTGTTTTTT. This translates into CASTGGLGEKLFF.

CDR3 sequence (DNA): TGTGCTAGTGGTCGCAGGGGGCGCGGGTCAGATACGCAGTATTTT. Amino acid sequence: CASGRRGRGSDTQYF. This chain uses TRBV12-5 with TRBJ2-3, with 8 bases aligning to TRBD1. This CDR3 has 15 amino acids. Germline-derived CDR1 and CDR2 are LGHNT and FRNRAP. Unmatched junction bases numbered 8, after V lost 5 bases and J lost 4 bases. Together with reference TRBV12-5 and TRBJ2-3, the CDR3 gives the full variable domain: DARVTQTPRHKVTEMGQEVTMRCQPILGHNTVFWYRQTMMQGLELLAYFRNRAPLDDSGMPKDRFSAEMPDATLATLKIQPSEPRDSAVYFCASGRRGRGSDTQYFGPGTRLTVL.

This clonotype was recorded many times. The chain links TRBV12-3 or TRBV12-4 to TRBJ2-5; D gene ambiguous. CDR3 length: 12 amino acids. V lost 0 bases to trimming and J lost 5 bases, with 4 bases between them. The DNA for the CDR3 is TGTGCCAGCAGTTTAGCGGCGGAGACCCAGTACTTC. Protein product: CASSLAAETQYF.

This clonotype was detected only a few times. This sequence joins TRBV5-1 and TRBJ1-1, with TRBD1 matching over 12 bases. This CDR3 is built from 14 residues. Germline values: CDR1 SGHRS, CDR2 YFSETQ. V was clipped by 4 bases and J by 10 bases; unmatched bases: 8. CDR3 in amino acids: CASSTGTGGLGAFF. CDR3 DNA: TGCGCCAGCAGCACCGGGACAGGGGGCTTAGGAGCTTTCTTT.

This clonotype was detected a few times. The chain employs TRBV7-2 and TRBJ2-1; 10 nucleotides agree with TRBD2. This CDR3 is 17 amino acids long. V lost 1 base, J lost 4 bases, and 7 bases stayed unmatched. The germline CDR1 and CDR2 sequences are SGHTA and FQGNSA. CDR3: CASSLGAAGGRYNEQFF. Here the CDR3 DNA reads TGTGCCAGCAGCTTAGGGGCAGCGGGGGGGCGGTACAATGAGCAGTTCTTC.

The chain recombines TRBV20-1 with TRBJ2-7; D perhaps matches TRBD1 (5 bases). This CDR3 region has 14 residues. Trimming removed 6 bases from V and 9 bases from J, with 24 bases in between. The germline V gene has CDR1 DFQATT and CDR2 SNEGSKA (reference sequence). CDR3 nucleotides: TGCAGTGCCGGTCGACAGCTCCTCCCTACGGGGCAGTACTTC. Translating it yields CSAGRQLLPTGQYF.

In this sample, this clonotype turned up a few times. The J gene is TRBJ1-2, the V gene TRBV7-2, with a possible D match to TRBD1 (6 bases). Germline values: CDR1 SGHTA, CDR2 FQGNSA. The V gene lost 4 bases and the J gene lost 4 bases, with 16 bases spanning the gap. The CDR3 sequence is 15 residues long. CDR3: CASSSYFGGAYGYTF. In DNA form, the CDR3 reads TGTGCCAGCAGCTCCTATTTCGGGGGCGCCTATGGCTACACCTTC.

V usage is TRBV27 and J usage is TRBJ2-1; D might be TRBD1 (5 bases). The CDR3 length is 15 residues. Germline CDR1 is MNHEY and CDR2 is SMNVEV (reference sequence). V lost 1 base, J lost 5 bases, and 12 bases lay in between. The CDR3 sequence is CASSLLGQGNNEQFF. The CDR3 nucleotides are TGTGCCAGCAGTTTATTAGGACAAGGGAACAATGAGCAGTTCTTC.

This clonotype turned up a few times. V gene TRBV7-3 combines with J gene TRBJ2-2; tentatively, D is TRBD2 (7 bases). The length of the CDR3 is 16 residues. The germline V gene has CDR1 SGHTA and CDR2 FQGTGA. The V gene lost 5 bases and the J gene lost 3 bases, with 16 bases spanning the gap. CDR3 region: CASSPRGGGYTGELFF. In DNA form, the CDR3 reads TGTGCCAGCAGCCCCAGGGGCGGGGGATACACCGGGGAGCTGTTTTTT.

This clonotype was counted a single time. The chain recombines TRBV28 with TRBJ2-3, with TRBD2 matching 12 bases. CDR3 length: 18 amino acids. Unmatched junction bases numbered 11, after V lost 6 bases and J lost 1 base. Germline-derived CDR1 and CDR2 are MDHEN and SYDVKM. As DNA, the CDR3 is TGTGCCAGCAGCCATACTAGCGGGGGGCTTACGGGCACAGATACGCAGTATTTT. It translates to CASSHTSGGLTGTDTQYF.

The chain has TRBV3-1 and TRBJ2-7; D is uncertain. CDR1 is LGHDT and CDR2 is YNNKEL in the germline V gene (reference sequence). V lost 4 bases, J lost 7 bases, and 14 bases lay in between. The CDR3 runs 13 residues. The CDR3 here is CASSPSGVEEQYF. CDR3 bases: TGTGCCAGCAGCCCCAGTGGGGTTGAAGAGCAGTACTTC.

This chain links TRBV3-1 with TRBJ1-4; 7 nucleotides align to TRBD1. The trim removed 4 bases at V and 8 bases at J, leaving 4 bases unmatched. The CDR3 has 13 residues. CDR1 is LGHDT, CDR2 YNNKEL, per germline (reference sequence). The CDR3 here is CASSLLQGEKLFF. The CDR3 DNA sequence: TGTGCCAGCAGCCTCCTACAGGGGGAAAAACTGTTTTTT.

This clonotype was seen more than once but under ten times. V gene TRBV28 combines with J gene TRBJ2-6; the D gene is possibly TRBD1 (6 bases). The CDR3 is made up of 16 amino acids. The V end was cut by 5 bases, the J end by 0 bases, with 11 bases between. CDR1 and CDR2 (germline): MDHEN, SYDVKM. The CDR3 spells CASSPGTTSGANVLTF. The CDR3 nucleotides are TGTGCCAGCAGTCCCGGGACAACCTCTGGGGCCAACGTCCTGACTTTC.

V and J are TRBV6-1 and TRBJ2-5; D ambiguous. This CDR3 spans 13 amino acids. Trimming pared 11 bases from V and 1 base from J, leaving 14 bases between. The V gene's germline CDR1 is MNHNS and CDR2 SASEGT. CDR3: CAGSRQLQETQYF. In DNA, the CDR3 is TGTGCCGGCTCCCGGCAGCTCCAAGAGACCCAGTACTTC.

In this sample, this clonotype turned up a few times. J is TRBJ2-5 and V is TRBV20-1, with 8 bases matching TRBD2. Germline V CDR1 and CDR2: DFQATT, SNEGSKA (reference sequence). The CDR3 has 17 amino acids. The ends lost 4 bases at V and 0 bases at J; junction bases unmatched: 13. The CDR3 sequence: CSAIGGGREEYQETQYF. CDR3 nucleotides: TGCAGTGCTATTGGGGGAGGGCGGGAGGAGTACCAAGAGACCCAGTACTTC.

At least ten counts were recorded for this clonotype. The chain recombines TRBV6-2 or TRBV6-3 with TRBJ2-7, with D uncertain. V was cut by 4 bases and J by 7 bases, with 8 bases left in between. In germline, CDR1 is MNHEY, CDR2 SVGEGT. This CDR3 comprises 11 residues. This CDR3 reads CASSLGREQYF. Here the CDR3 DNA reads TGTGCCAGCAGTTTAGGCCGGGAGCAGTACTTC.

The genes are TRBV3-1 and TRBJ2-2, with 9 nucleotides matching TRBD2. The CDR3 is 18 amino acids. Germline V gene data show CDR1 as LGHDT and CDR2 as YNNKEL (reference sequence). Trimming removed 1 base from V and 7 bases from J; junction bases left unmatched: 13. CDR3 residues: CASSQGLWAGGPDGELFF. The CDR3 nucleotides read TGTGCCAGCAGCCAAGGATTGTGGGCGGGGGGGCCCGACGGGGAGCTGTTTTTT.

In this sample, this clonotype turned up a few times. The chain has TRBV6-2 or TRBV6-3 and TRBJ2-1, with D unclear. CDR1 is MNHEY and CDR2 is SVGEGT in the germline V gene. CDR3 length: 14 residues. V lost 6 bases, J lost 2 bases, and 11 bases lay in between. Written as DNA, the CDR3 is TGTGCCAGCAGCCCCCCCAGCGCCTACAATGAGCAGTTCTTC. It is translated as CASSPPSAYNEQFF.